What follows are 20 T cell receptor beta chains derived from one specimen sequenced in a study of OX40 agonist ivuxolimab in advanced cancers. The repertoire was sequenced with immunoSEQ multiplex PCR; TCRdb's copy has only in-frame clones and lacks some. The data contain 30,000 to 40,000 clones, approximately 89% of them singletons. The sample in question was CD4+ or CD8+ T cells sorted from blood, obtained in a trial of the OX40 agonist ivuxolimab. The source of these receptors is an adult with an advanced solid tumor such as melanoma, head and neck, liver or kidney cancer.

The J gene is TRBJ2-5, the V gene TRBV10-3; 9 nucleotides align to TRBD2. Germline trimming cut 4 bases from V and 5 bases from J; bases unmatched to any gene: 2. This CDR3 is built from 13 residues. The germline V gene encodes CDR1 ENHRY and CDR2 SYGVKD. CDR3 residues: CAISGGGEETQYF. The CDR3 coding sequence is TGTGCCATCAGTGGCGGGGGGGAGGAGACCCAGTACTTC.

This clone was counted once. The V call is TRBV30, the J call TRBJ2-7, with 7 bases aligning to TRBD2. CDR3 length: 13 amino acids. Germline V CDR1 and CDR2: GTSNPN, SVGIG (reference sequence). CDR3: CAESSGNSYEQYF. In DNA, the CDR3 is TGTGCGGAGTCTAGCGGAAACTCCTACGAGCAGTACTTC. Based on the CDR3 plus reference TRBV30 and TRBJ2-7, the full variable domain is SQTIHQWPATLVQPVGSPLSLECTVEGTSNPNLYWYRQAAGRGLQLLFYSVGIGQISSEVPQNLSASRPQDRQFILSSKKLLLSDSGFYLCAESSGNSYEQYFGPGTRLTVT.

The chain has TRBV4-3 and TRBJ2-1, with D perhaps given as TRBD1 or TRBD2 (5 bases each). The V gene's germline CDR1 is LGHNA and CDR2 YSLEER. This CDR3 has 12 amino acids. V lost 5 bases and J 8 bases, leaving 10 bases between the germline ends. CDR3 sequence: CASSTQGHEQFF. CDR3 coding DNA: TGCGCCAGCAGCACCCAGGGACATGAGCAGTTCTTC.

This clone appeared a few times. J is TRBJ1-5 and V is TRBV6-1; D not resolved. From germline, CDR1 is MNHNS and CDR2 SASEGT. The CDR3 runs to 15 residues. V shed 0 bases and J shed 2 bases, with 8 bases lying between them. CDR3: CASSEAGNRNQPQHF. The CDR3 bases are TGTGCCAGCAGTGAAGCAGGCAACCGCAATCAGCCCCAGCATTTT.

The rearrangement joins TRBV28 to TRBJ1-1; unclear D gene. The CDR3 runs to 13 residues. Trimming stripped 2 bases from V and 0 bases from J, with 4 bases between. The V gene's germline CDR1 is MDHEN and CDR2 SYDVKM. The CDR3 region is CASSLPLNTEAFF. The CDR3 DNA reads TGTGCCAGCAGTTTACCCCTGAACACTGAAGCTTTCTTT.

The V call is TRBV9, the J call TRBJ1-2; D unresolved. The CDR3 sequence is 13 residues long. The germline gives CDR1 SGDLS, CDR2 YYNGEE. Trimming took off 0 bases at V and 9 bases at J, with 12 bases between the two ends. The CDR3 here is CASSVGRASRYTF. DNA for the CDR3: TGTGCCAGCAGCGTAGGCCGGGCGAGTCGCTACACCTTC.

The chain is built from TRBV25-1 and TRBJ2-2; D unclear. V lost 5 bases, J lost 8 bases, and 21 bases lay in between. Looked up from germline, CDR1 is MGHDK and CDR2 is SYGVNS. The CDR3 is 16 amino acids. The CDR3 DNA reads as TGTGCCAGCAGTCATCGTGGCGCGAGATTCAAGGGGGAGCTGTTTTTT. Translating it yields CASSHRGARFKGELFF.

V and J are TRBV10-3 and TRBJ2-1; 7 bases line up with TRBD1. Germline V gives CDR1 ENHRY, CDR2 SYGVKD. The CDR3 extends over 15 amino acids. V dropped 5 bases and J dropped 4; count of bases not matched to a gene: 8. CDR3 nucleotide sequence: TGTGCCATCAGTCGGACAGGAACTAATTACAATGAGCAGTTCTTC. Translating it yields CAISRTGTNYNEQFF.

The rearrangement joins TRBV7-7 to TRBJ2-5; D is unresolved. Per germline, CDR1 SSHAT and CDR2 FNYEAQ (reference sequence). With 1 base removed from V and 5 bases from J, the gap between germline ends came to 8 bases. The CDR3 covers 13 residues. The CDR3 bases are TGTGCCAGCAGCTTAGAGCTGCGGGAGACCCAGTACTTC. It codes for CASSLELRETQYF.

The table lists this clone with a count of one. This chain's CDR3 is CASSFRTGSYEQYF. As DNA, the CDR3 is TGTGCCAGCAGTTTTAGGACAGGGTCCTACGAGCAGTACTTC. This chain uses TRBV27 with TRBJ2-7; TRBD1 aligns across 8 bases. This CDR3 is 14 amino acids long. V lost 3 bases to trimming and J lost 1 base; unmatched junction nucleotides: 2. Per germline, CDR1 MNHEY and CDR2 SMNVEV (reference sequence).

The V and J genes are TRBV14 and TRBJ2-1, with 16 bases identical to TRBD2. This CDR3 is 20 amino acids long. The germline V gene encodes CDR1 SGHDN and CDR2 FVKESK. J was trimmed by 7 bases and V by 5 bases; bases with no gene match: 17. The CDR3 nucleotides are TGTGCCAGCAGCTTACACCCCGGGACTAGCGGGAGGGCCCTATCTAATGAGCAGTTCTTC. Encoded protein: CASSLHPGTSGRALSNEQFF. Looking up the rest from reference TRBV14 and TRBJ2-1 gives the full variable domain: EAGVTQFPSHSVIEKGQTVTLRCDPISGHDNLYWYRRVMGKEIKFLLHFVKESKQDESGMPNNRFLAERTGGTYSTLKVQPAELEDSGVYFCASSLHPGTSGRALSNEQFFGPGTRLTVL.

This chain connects TRBV5-8 to TRBJ2-1; a weak D match, TRBD2 (7 bases). The ends were cut back, 3 bases at V and 8 bases at J, with 15 bases in the middle. There are 14 residues in the CDR3. CDR1 is SGHTS, CDR2 YDEGEE, per germline. DNA of the CDR3: TGTGCCAGCAGCTCCCTACAGGGAGGGGATGAGCAGTTCTTC. Protein sequence: CASSSLQGGDEQFF.

The rearrangement uses TRBV18 and TRBJ1-4; D is perhaps TRBD1 (5 bases). This CDR3 is built from 15 residues. Germline CDR1 and CDR2: KGHSH and LQKENI. The ends were cut back, 2 bases at V and 4 bases at J, with 11 bases in the middle. CDR3: CASSPSSGLNEKLFF. In DNA form, the CDR3 reads TGTGCCAGCTCACCAAGTTCGGGACTTAATGAAAAACTGTTTTTT.

The count of this clone is one. This chain uses TRBV19 with TRBJ2-5; TRBD2 might be the D (5 bases). Trimming took 2 bases from V and 2 from J, leaving 9 bases between them. In germline, CDR1 is LNHDA, CDR2 SQIVND (reference sequence). The CDR3 runs to 14 residues. The CDR3 region is CASSIRRGQETQYF. CDR3 nucleotides: TGTGCCAGTAGTATAAGGCGAGGGCAAGAGACCCAGTACTTC.

A note on this clone: This same CDR3 is encoded by further DNA sequences in the sample. The J gene is TRBJ1-1, the V gene TRBV14, with D maybe TRBD1 (6 bases). V was pared by 4 bases and J by 7 bases, with 13 bases between. This CDR3 is 13 amino acids long. CDR1 and CDR2 from the germline V gene are SGHDN and FVKESK. The CDR3, as DNA: TGTGCCAGCAGCCCCCAGGGAGGGGGTGAAGCTTTCTTT. Amino acid sequence: CASSPQGGGEAFF.

This chain joins TRBV28 and TRBJ1-4, with 9 positions matching TRBD1. Germline lookup yields CDR1 MDHEN and CDR2 SYDVKM. This CDR3 comprises 15 residues. The ends lost 5 bases at V and 5 bases at J; junction bases unmatched: 6. As DNA, the CDR3 is TGTGCCAGCAGTACGTCCGGGACAGGGAATGAAAAACTGTTTTTT. This codes for CASSTSGTGNEKLFF.

This chain uses TRBV6-5 with TRBJ1-1; 9 bases agree with TRBD1. Germline CDR1 is MNHEY and CDR2 is SVGAGI. CDR3 size: 15 residues. Trimming at V came to 2 bases and at J to 7 bases, leaving 8 bases not matched to a gene. This CDR3 is CASSYLPGTGSEAFF. The CDR3 DNA reads TGTGCCAGCAGTTACCTTCCCGGGACAGGGAGTGAAGCTTTCTTT.

The chain recombines TRBV6-5 with TRBJ2-3, with D uncertain. CDR1 is MNHEY, CDR2 SVGAGI, per germline. The CDR3 extends over 12 amino acids. Trimming left V 6 bases short and J 2 bases short, with 6 bases between. Here the CDR3 DNA reads TGTGCCAGCAGGTCCGTCACAGATACGCAGTATTTT. Amino acids: CASRSVTDTQYF.

The J gene is TRBJ2-1, the V gene TRBV19; TRBD2 matches 8 bases. The CDR3 sequence is 19 residues long. Germline V gene data show CDR1 as LNHDA and CDR2 as SQIVND (reference sequence). V shed 5 bases and J 5 bases; nucleotides not matched to a gene: 20. The CDR3 DNA follows: TGTGCCAGTAGTGTAGGCCCCTTTCGAGCGGGAGTCGAGAACAATGAGCAGTTCTTC. It specifies CASSVGPFRAGVENNEQFF.

The V call is TRBV7-2, the J call TRBJ1-1; no reliable D call. The length of the CDR3 is 13 residues. V was shortened by 5 bases and J by 0 bases, with 7 bases between the two germline ends. The germline V gene encodes CDR1 SGHTA and CDR2 FQGNSA. Here the CDR3 DNA reads TGTGCCAGCAGCGCTGGGGTGAACACTGAAGCTTTCTTT. Translation: CASSAGVNTEAFF.